The T cell receptor beta chain described here comes from a study of vaccination and CD4 T cells after COVID-19 (dated 2022 in TCRdb). About the study as a whole: Every convalescent patient had a positive nasal swab PCR test for SARS-CoV-2, with mild disease in several patients and severe disease in one. In the convalescent cohort there were six males and four females, among whom were two Hispanic individuals, seven Caucasians, two Asians and one multiracial person. Each participant got two doses of either the Pfizer-BioNTech BNT162b2 vaccine (n=8) or the Moderna mRNA-1273 vaccine (n=2). Post-COVID blood samples were collected from convalescent patients a median of around 100 days after diagnosis, with a range of roughly 35 to 180 days. The time from the second vaccine dose to post-vaccine blood sampling had a median of around 72 days and ranged from about 14 to 241 days. For stimulating the cultures, overlapping spike peptide pools were used, derived from SARS-CoV-2 as well as from the common cold coronaviruses HCoV-NL63, HCoV-OC43 and HCoV-229E. In control cultures, a CEFX viral epitope pool was used as positive control, an HIV-1 Nef peptide pool was used as negative control, or no peptide was added. The spike-specific CD4+ TCR repertoire was compared before and after mRNA vaccination in approximately ten COVID-19 convalescent patients and a handful of infection-naive healthy vaccine recipients.

The CDR3 spans 15 residues, from the cysteine through the phenylalanine. CDR3 DNA is the only sequence kept; it has 45 bases, read in frame from the first base. Between the V and J ends, shortened by 0 bases and 3 bases respectively, the junction contains 9 bases. This specimen's treatment or condition label, interpreted: approximately 9-day PBMC culture with coronavirus spike peptide pools or control peptides (ViraFEST assay). The ViraFEST assay was used in the study, in which antigen-specific T cells were expanded with peptide pools and expanded clonotypes were subsequently identified by TCR sequencing. The positive SARS-CoV-2 PCR tests of the convalescent patients were dated from March to December 2020, before the Alpha, Beta and Delta variants emerged in the United States. PBMCs were cultured at roughly 1.9 million per well in IMDM supplemented with around 5% human AB serum and 8.5 to 10 IU/ml IL-2, with approximately 11 ug/ml peptide pools added. On days 3 and 7, half of the culture medium was replaced with fresh IL-2-containing medium. After 10 days of culture, CD4+ T cells were isolated by negative selection using the EasySep CD4+ T cell isolation kit. PBMCs were separated from whole blood using Ficoll-Paque Plus gradient centrifugation and then either used fresh or cryopreserved at -140C. Each culture condition was generally run in triplicate wells.

Notes on this clonotype: Its antigen remains undetermined. One base away there is no much larger clone; base qualities are not given.

Libraries came from PCR. DNA from cultured CD4+ T cells underwent TCR sequencing with the Oncomine TCR Beta short-read assay at the Johns Hopkins FTIC core. Genomic DNA was extracted from the cultured CD4+ T cells with the QIAamp micro DNA kit. The Oncomine TCR Beta libraries from cultured CD4+ T cells were pooled using unique dual indexes and then sequenced on an Illumina iSeq 100. The authors' pipeline ran thus. Non-productive sequences were filtered out, and CDR3s that did not start with C, did not end with F or W, or were shorter than 7 amino acids were discarded. Antigen-specific clonotypes were identified using the MANAFEST web application through comparison of peptide-stimulated wells with reference and other culture wells. To be called positive, a clone needed an FDR below 0.05, an odds ratio above 5, and a productive frequency above 0.1% in at least two of three replicate wells. Cross-reactive clonotypes were defined as significantly expanded in both SARS-CoV-2 spike wells and at least one common cold coronavirus spike condition. Similarity between CDR3 sequences was evaluated in R version 3.6.1 using Levenshtein distances (stringdist) and unrooted phylogenetic trees (ape). Starting from the raw public reads, TCRdb applied fastp trimming at Q25, assembled clones with MiXCR and retained in-frame beta chains. CDR3 protein duplicates are merged, each entry listing the most common genes and DNA. For this entry, the V and J calls and clone size follow TCRdb and not the study's own pipeline. Here the sample has fewer than 11,000 distinct CDR3 sequences; roughly 40% occur a single time. Approximately 30% of the sample is taken by the ten largest.

Overall study results and their limits: In convalescent patients, a median approximately 83% of post-vaccine SARS-CoV-2-reactive clones were detected only after vaccination, suggesting vaccine-specific priming. The study included relatively few convalescent patients and did not analyze early timepoints after natural infection. Of the vaccine-specific clones in convalescent patients, 304 of 307, or nearly all, reacted only to SARS-CoV-2 spike and did not cross-react with common cold coronaviruses. Although the median number of SARS-CoV-2-reactive clonotypes went up from some 23 after infection to some 37 after vaccination, the increase was not significant.

Sequenced sample: CD4+ T cells from blood, cultured in vitro. The V and J segments used are TRBV12-3 or TRBV12-4 and TRBJ2-1, and perhaps TRBD1 as D gene, on 6 matching bases. The sequence was collected from a human donor who had recovered from COVID-19. The CDR3: CASSLAGAGYNEQFF. In nucleotide form, the sequence is TGTGCCAGCAGTTTAGCGGGGGCGGGCTACAATGAGCAGTTCTTC.